Presented here are 13 T cell receptor beta chains from one specimen sequenced in a study of cytomegalovirus exposure and HLA in healthy donors. 60 Vbeta and 13 Jbeta primers were used in PCR. Profiling relied on immunoSEQ multiplex PCR, and the TCRdb table lists in-frame clones only, not all of them. The sample holds roughly 150,000 clones, over 60% seen once. Sequencing used PBMCs. The origin of the receptors is a woman aged 25 to 39 in good health and CMV-seropositive.

A few counts support this clone. The chain links TRBV2 to TRBJ2-1, with 8 bases that match TRBD1. CDR1 SNHLY and CDR2 FYNNEI come from the germline V gene. V dropped 6 bases and J dropped 4; count of bases not matched to a gene: 2. This CDR3 spans 13 amino acids. The CDR3 DNA reads as TGTGCCAGCAGGGACAGGGTGTACAATGAGCAGTTCTTC. This codes for CASRDRVYNEQFF.

This chain links TRBV7-2 with TRBJ2-7, with D possibly TRBD2 on 5 matching bases. This CDR3 is built from 14 residues. V was pared by 6 bases and J by 0 bases, with 12 bases between. Germline V gene data show CDR1 as SGHTA and CDR2 as FQGNSA. CDR3 nucleotides: TGTGCCAGCAGGTCACTAGTGAGCTCCTACGAGCAGTACTTC. Translated, it gives CASRSLVSSYEQYF.

This clone was seen only a few times. CDR3 sequence (DNA): TGTGCCAGCAGTTACTCTTGGAAGGGGCTGGGGGGAAAACTGTTTTTT. Protein: CASSYSWKGLGGKLFF. The chain links TRBV6-5 to TRBJ1-4; D is perhaps TRBD1 (5 bases). CDR3 length: 16 amino acids. Trimming took 0 bases from V and 10 from J, leaving 18 bases between them. Germline lookup yields CDR1 MNHEY and CDR2 SVGAGI.

A remark on this clone: The sample contains more than one DNA sequence encoding this CDR3. The genes are TRBV5-1 and TRBJ2-2, with D uncertain. The CDR3 length is 14 residues. CDR1 and CDR2 (germline): SGHRS, YFSETQ. V was pared by 0 bases and J by 3 bases, with 6 bases between. This chain's CDR3 is CASSLGQDTGELFF. The CDR3 DNA follows: TGCGCCAGCAGCTTGGGGCAGGACACCGGGGAGCTGTTTTTT.

The rearrangement joins TRBV19 to TRBJ1-1; weak D call: TRBD1 (5 bases). V lost 9 bases to trimming and J lost 1 base, with 15 bases between them. The length of the CDR3 is 14 residues. Germline CDR1 reads LNHDA; CDR2 reads SQIVND (reference sequence). CDR3 sequence: CARVTRQKNTEAFF. The CDR3 DNA sequence: TGTGCCAGGGTGACCCGACAGAAGAACACTGAAGCTTTCTTT.

The rearrangement uses TRBV4-1 and TRBJ2-5; D is ambiguous. The V end lost 1 base, the J end lost 2 bases, and 5 bases lay between the germline ends. The CDR3 is 13 amino acids. Germline V gene lookup returns CDR1 MGHRA and CDR2 YSYEKL. CDR3 DNA: TGCGCCAGCAGCCAAGTCTTGCAAGAGACCCAGTACTTC. It yields the protein CASSQVLQETQYF.

The CDR3 sequence is CASSQGFRGEQYF. DNA of the CDR3: TGTGCCAGCAGCCAAGGGTTCAGGGGCGAGCAGTACTTC. The J gene is TRBJ2-7, the V gene TRBV4-2, with a possible D match to TRBD1 (6 bases). The CDR3 runs 13 residues. Germline V gives CDR1 LGHNA, CDR2 YNFKEQ. Deletions cut 1 base from V and 6 bases from J, with 10 bases between.

The chain employs TRBV4-2 and TRBJ1-2; D is undetermined. There are 15 residues in the CDR3. Germline loops: CDR1 LGHNA, CDR2 YNFKEQ. V lost 4 bases and J 4 bases, leaving 16 bases between the germline ends. As DNA, the CDR3 is TGTGCCAGCAGCCGAAGCCGGAGAATCCTCTATGGCTACACCTTC. This translates into CASSRSRRILYGYTF.

This chain uses TRBV7-6 with TRBJ2-5; 8 bases line up with TRBD2. This CDR3 spans 14 amino acids. Germline trimming cut 6 bases from V and 4 bases from J; bases unmatched to any gene: 7. Per the germline V gene, CDR1 is SGHVS and CDR2 is FNYEAQ. This chain's CDR3 is CASSLGSGGETQYF. The CDR3 bases are TGTGCCAGCAGTCTAGGGAGCGGGGGAGAGACCCAGTACTTC.

CDR3 coding DNA: TGTGCCAGCAGCCCGGGACTGGGAGATACCGGGGAGCTGTTTTTT. Translating gives CASSPGLGDTGELFF. This chain links TRBV11-3 with TRBJ2-2; D possibly corresponds to TRBD2 (6 bases). The V and J ends lost 5 bases and 5 bases respectively, with 15 bases between them. This CDR3 region has 15 residues. Looked up from germline, CDR1 is SGHNT and CDR2 is YENEEA. Full variable domain (remainder filled in from reference TRBV11-3 and TRBJ2-2): EAGVVQSPRYKIIEKKQPVAFWCNPISGHNTLYWYLQNLGQGPELLIRYENEEAVDDSQLPKDRFSAERLKGVDSTLKIQPAELGDSAVYLCASSPGLGDTGELFFGEGSRLTVL.

The V gene is TRBV11-3, the J gene TRBJ2-1; maybe TRBD1 (6 bases). CDR3 length equals 14 residues. V dropped 5 bases and J dropped 3 bases, with 11 bases sitting between them. Germline V gene lookup returns CDR1 SGHNT and CDR2 YENEEA. The CDR3 is CASSLDRLYNEQFF. For the CDR3, the DNA is TGTGCCAGCAGCCTGGACAGACTCTACAATGAGCAGTTCTTC.

The chain carries TRBV6-1 and TRBJ1-5; D possibly corresponds to TRBD1 (6 bases). Germline assignment: CDR1 MNHNS and CDR2 SASEGT. The germline V and J ends were trimmed by 10 bases and 5 bases, with 15 bases remaining between them. This CDR3 is 13 amino acids long. Here the CDR3 DNA reads TGTGCCACCTCCAGGGACAACTATCAGCCCCAGCATTTT. It encodes CATSRDNYQPQHF.

The genes are TRBV4-1 and TRBJ2-5; 7 bases match TRBD2. J was trimmed by 2 bases and V by 4 bases; bases with no gene match: 7. The CDR3 length is 15 residues. Germline loops: CDR1 MGHRA, CDR2 YSYEKL. The CDR3 is CASSPGGPTQETQYF. The CDR3 region has the DNA TGCGCCAGCAGCCCGGGGGGACCCACTCAAGAGACCCAGTACTTC.